This T cell receptor (beta chain) was obtained from a study of identical twins. Germline-derived CDR1 and CDR2 are KGHSH and LQKENI. The CDR3 has 12 amino acids. The V end lost 2 bases, the J end lost 7 bases, and 8 bases lay between the germline ends. TCRdb passed the 5' RACE reads through MiXCR, listing each CDR3 protein once. The data contain 600,000 to 850,000 distinct CDR3 sequences, 15% to 20% of them singletons. Separately, the same data were catalogued under a study of T cells expressing NK-cell markers.

Source material: PBMCs. J is TRBJ1-1 and V is TRBV18; D is undetermined. The source is a young woman in good health. The DNA for the CDR3 is TGTGCCAGCTCACCAGAACGGAATGAAGCTTTCTTT. Protein sequence: CASSPERNEAFF.